The 8 T cell receptor beta chains presented below share a single source sample, sequenced in a study of CD8+CD57+ T cells in acquired aplastic anemia. CDR3 and TCR beta VDJ profiling relied on a genomic DNA template. TCRdb passed the reads through MiXCR, listing each CDR3 protein once. Of around 200,000 distinct CDR3 sequences in the sample, roughly 56% were seen once. The sample comprised sorted CD4+, CD8+, or CD8+CD57+ T cells (not recorded which) from PBMCs. The origin of the receptors is a human donor in good health, serving as a control.

This clonotype came up a few times. This rearrangement joins TRBV28 to TRBJ1-5; perhaps TRBD1 as D (6 bases). Germline V gene sequence: CDR1 MDHEN, CDR2 SYDVKM. The CDR3 has 16 amino acids. Trimming removed 4 bases from V and 4 bases from J, with 17 bases in between. The CDR3 nucleotides read TGTGCCAGCAGTTACTTCCGACAGGCTTATAATCAGCCCCAGCATTTT. Translated: CASSYFRQAYNQPQHF.

The sample holds many counts of this clonotype. A read error may explain this, as a much larger clone is one base away. The rearrangement uses TRBV7-9 and TRBJ2-3; D is ambiguous. CDR1 is SEHNR, CDR2 FQNEAQ, per germline (reference sequence). The CDR3 totals 13 residues. The CDR3 coding sequence is TGTGCCAGCAGCTTCGGCACCACAGATACGCGGTATTTT. Its translation: CASSFGTTDTRYF.

The chain employs TRBV7-2 and TRBJ2-7; 8 bases match TRBD1. The CDR3 runs 15 residues. V shed 1 base and J 3 bases; nucleotides not matched to a gene: 5. In germline, CDR1 is SGHTA, CDR2 FQGNSA. For the CDR3, the DNA is TGTGCCAGCAGCTTAGGTGTGGACAGGGTCTACGAGCAGTACTTC. Its protein product is CASSLGVDRVYEQYF.

This chain connects TRBV20-1 to TRBJ2-2; 11 bases are shared with TRBD2. Germline CDR1 is DFQATT and CDR2 is SNEGSKA (reference sequence). The CDR3 length is 16 residues. V trimming: 1 base; J trimming: 3 bases; junction bases outside the gene matches: 4. CDR3: CSARGDSGGDTGELFF. In nucleotides, the CDR3 is TGCAGTGCTAGAGGGGATAGCGGGGGGGACACCGGGGAGCTGTTTTTT.

The table lists this clonotype with a few counts. The V and J genes are TRBV9 and TRBJ2-1; D might be TRBD2 (7 bases). The CDR3 consists of 17 residues. Per the germline V gene, CDR1 is SGDLS and CDR2 is YYNGEE. V shed 0 bases and J shed 4 bases, with 17 bases lying between them. The DNA of the CDR3 is TGTGCCAGCAGCGTAGGTCTAACGGGGGGCCTTTACAATGAGCAGTTCTTC. Amino acid sequence: CASSVGLTGGLYNEQFF.

Ten or more counts support this clonotype. This rearrangement joins TRBV12-3 or TRBV12-4 to TRBJ2-5; D is uncertain. The V and J ends lost 7 bases and 3 bases respectively, with 24 bases between them. The CDR3 sequence is 17 residues long. This chain's CDR3 is CASTQNIGSNLKETQYF. DNA of the CDR3: TGTGCCAGCACCCAAAACATCGGCAGTAACCTTAAAGAGACCCAGTACTTC.

This clonotype came up many times. The V and J genes are TRBV5-8 and TRBJ2-2; the match to TRBD2 covers 10 bases. Germline V gives CDR1 SGHTS, CDR2 YDEGEE. This CDR3 has 17 amino acids. The trim removed 4 bases at V and 1 base at J, leaving 7 bases unmatched. Written as DNA, the CDR3 is TGTGCCAGCAGCCCCTTAGCGGGGGGATTGAACACCGGGGAGCTGTTTTTT. Encoded protein: CASSPLAGGLNTGELFF. Using reference TRBV5-8 and TRBJ2-2 for the parts outside the CDR3, the full variable domain is EAGVTQSPTHLIKTRGQQATLRCSPISGHTSVYWYQQALGLGLQFLLWYDEGEERNRGNFPPRFSGRQFPNYSSELNVNALELEDSALYLCASSPLAGGLNTGELFFGEGSRLTVL.

In the case of this clonotype: A single base separates this from a much larger clone, so it may be a read error. The V call is TRBV6-6, the J call TRBJ1-4, with D unresolved. The CDR3 spans 11 residues. Looked up from germline, CDR1 is MNHNY and CDR2 is SVGAGI (reference sequence). The CDR3 protein is CASRGNERLFF. The CDR3 DNA is TGTGCCAGCAGGGGTAATGAAAGACTGTTTTTT.